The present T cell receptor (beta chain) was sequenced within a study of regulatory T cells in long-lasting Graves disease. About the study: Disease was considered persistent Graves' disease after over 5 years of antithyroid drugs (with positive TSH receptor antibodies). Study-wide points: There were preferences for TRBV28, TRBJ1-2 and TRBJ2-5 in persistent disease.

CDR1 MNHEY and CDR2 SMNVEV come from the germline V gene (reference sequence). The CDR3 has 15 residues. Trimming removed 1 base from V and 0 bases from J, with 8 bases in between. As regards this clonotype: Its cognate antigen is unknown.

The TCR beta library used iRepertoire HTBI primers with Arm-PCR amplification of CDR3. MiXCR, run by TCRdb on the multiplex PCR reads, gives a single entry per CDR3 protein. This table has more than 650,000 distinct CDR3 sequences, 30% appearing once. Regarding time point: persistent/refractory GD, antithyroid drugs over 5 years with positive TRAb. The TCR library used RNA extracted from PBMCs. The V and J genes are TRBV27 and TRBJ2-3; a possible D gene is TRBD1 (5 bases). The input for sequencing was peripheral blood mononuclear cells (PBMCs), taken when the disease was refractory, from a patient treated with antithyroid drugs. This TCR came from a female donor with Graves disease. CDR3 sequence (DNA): TGTGCCAGCAGTTTATATTACAGGAGCACAGATACGCAGTATTTT. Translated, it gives CASSLYYRSTDTQYF.